Below, 6 T cell receptor beta chains from the same sample are listed, as sequenced in a study of T cell changes during pregnancy in multiple sclerosis. Here immunoSEQ multiplex PCR was the method, and the copy in TCRdb shows in-frame clones only, minus some. The sample contains 100,000 or so clones, almost 95% of which appear only once. Sequencing was performed on peripheral blood, taken before pregnancy. These TCRs come from a female donor with multiple sclerosis, enrolled in a pregnancy study.

This clone was picked up one time. The chain carries TRBV7-8 and TRBJ2-1; perhaps TRBD2 as D (6 bases). The V end lost 3 bases, the J end lost 7 bases, and 34 bases lay between the germline ends. The CDR3 spans 21 residues. CDR1 is SGHVS and CDR2 is FQNEAQ in the germline V gene. CDR3 residues: CASSFGGSGTRPRASRNEQFF. The CDR3 region has the DNA TGTGCCAGCAGCTTCGGGGGTTCCGGGACGAGACCCCGGGCATCTCGTAATGAGCAGTTCTTC.

The V call is TRBV2, the J call TRBJ2-7, with 13 bases lining up with TRBD2. The germline V gene has CDR1 SNHLY and CDR2 FYNNEI. This CDR3 is built from 15 residues. The junction had 5 bases not matched to a gene; V was cut back by 6 bases and J by 3 bases. The CDR3 DNA reads TGTGCCAGCAGATACGGGACTAGCGGGATCTACGAGCAGTACTTC. Protein product: CASRYGTSGIYEQYF.

This clone was counted once. V gene TRBV4-3 combines with J gene TRBJ2-1; D possibly corresponds to TRBD2 (6 bases). Trimming stripped 0 bases from V and 4 bases from J, with 13 bases between. The CDR3 extends over 16 amino acids. Germline V CDR1 and CDR2: LGHNA, YSLEER. DNA for the CDR3: TGCGCCAGCAGCCAAGAGCGGGACTCCTATTACAATGAGCAGTTCTTC. It specifies CASSQERDSYYNEQFF.

The rearrangement joins TRBV29-1 to TRBJ2-5; 14 bases align to TRBD2. Germline-derived CDR1 and CDR2 are SQVTM and ANQGSEA. V shed 3 bases and J 2 bases; nucleotides not matched to a gene: 5. The CDR3 length is 16 residues. CDR3 sequence (DNA): TGCAGCGTTGATGGACTAGCGGGAGGCTTACAAGAGACCCAGTACTTC. Translation gives CSVDGLAGGLQETQYF.

The V gene is TRBV7-9, the J gene TRBJ2-3; possibly TRBD2 for D (5 bases). Per germline, CDR1 SEHNR and CDR2 FQNEAQ (reference sequence). Deletions cut 3 bases from V and 4 bases from J, with 14 bases between. There are 15 residues in the CDR3. This CDR3 is CASSFERRSPDTQYF. The CDR3 nucleotides read TGTGCCAGCAGCTTCGAAAGGAGGAGTCCAGATACGCAGTATTTT.

The chain has TRBV7-2 and TRBJ2-7, with 7 bases lining up with TRBD2. This CDR3 has 14 amino acids. Germline CDR1 and CDR2: SGHTA and FQGNSA. J lost 3 bases, V lost 3 bases, and 5 bases had no gene match. CDR3 bases: TGTGCCAGCAGCTTTTGGCGGGGGTACTACGAGCAGTACTTC. It translates to CASSFWRGYYEQYF.